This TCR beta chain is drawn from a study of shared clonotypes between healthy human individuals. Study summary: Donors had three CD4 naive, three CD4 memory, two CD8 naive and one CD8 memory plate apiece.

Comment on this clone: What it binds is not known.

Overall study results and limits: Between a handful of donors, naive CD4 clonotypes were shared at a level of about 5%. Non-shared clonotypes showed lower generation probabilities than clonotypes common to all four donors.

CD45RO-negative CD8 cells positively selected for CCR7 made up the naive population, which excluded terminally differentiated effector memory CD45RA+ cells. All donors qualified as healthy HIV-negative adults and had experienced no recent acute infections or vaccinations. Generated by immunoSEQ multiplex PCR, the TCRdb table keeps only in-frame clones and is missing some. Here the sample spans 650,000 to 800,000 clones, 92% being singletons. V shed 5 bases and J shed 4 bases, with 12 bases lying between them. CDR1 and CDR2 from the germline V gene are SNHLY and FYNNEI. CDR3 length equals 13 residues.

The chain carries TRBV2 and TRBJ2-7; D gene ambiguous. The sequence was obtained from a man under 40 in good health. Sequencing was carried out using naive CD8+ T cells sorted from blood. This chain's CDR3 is CASSKWEAYEQYF. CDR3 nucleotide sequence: TGTGCCAGCAGTAAATGGGAAGCATACGAGCAGTACTTC.